This is a list of T cell receptor beta chains from one sample in a study of shared T cell receptors in the human thymus. Repertoires were generated with immunoSEQ multiplex PCR, while TCRdb's copy carries only in-frame clones and drops some. The sample lists roughly 710,000 clones; 80% to 90% were seen once. These data are also associated with another study on human thymus T cells.

The sample consisted of thymocytes. These receptors originate from a girl under three years old with a congenital heart defect. The CDR3 runs from the conserved cysteine through the conserved F or W. The D gene is left open where the match is weak. Size is stated for part of the rows, as once, few or many counts, or as a class when the clone is expanded.

v_gene,abundance,j_gene,d_gene,CDR3aa,CDR3nt
TRBV7-2,-,TRBJ2-2,TRBD2,CASSLASGTSNTGELFF,TGTGCCAGCAGCTTAGCGTCCGGGACTAGCAACACCGGGGAGCTGTTTTTT
TRBV29-1,-,TRBJ1-2,TRBD1,CSVVHRGQINYGYTF,TGCAGCGTTGTCCACAGGGGACAGATTAACTATGGCTACACCTTC
TRBV20-1,-,TRBJ1-2,-,CSASLDYGYTF,TGCAGTGCTAGCTTAGACTATGGCTACACCTTC
TRBV7-8,few,TRBJ2-1,TRBD2,CASSLQVVYERKAGWSYNEQFF,TGTGCCAGCAGCTTACAGGTTGTTTACGAAAGGAAAGCGGGGTGGTCCTACAATGAGCAGTTCTTC
TRBV12-5,few,TRBJ1-5,-,CASGLVPGNGSNQPQHF,TGTGCTAGTGGTTTGGTACCAGGGAATGGGAGCAATCAGCCCCAGCATTTT
TRBV18,-,TRBJ1-5,-,CASSPLAGNQPQHF,TGTGCCAGCTCACCACTGGCAGGGAATCAGCCCCAGCATTTT
TRBV27,-,TRBJ2-5,TRBD1,CASSSDRGGKTQYF,TGTGCCAGCAGTTCCGACAGGGGGGGAAAGACCCAGTACTTC
TRBV6-1,-,TRBJ2-5,TRBD1,CASSRTGRETQYF,TGTGCCAGCAGTAGGACAGGGAGGGAGACCCAGTACTTC
TRBV5-1,-,TRBJ1-1,-,CASSGSGWDTEAFF,TGCGCCAGCAGCGGATCAGGGTGGGACACTGAAGCTTTCTTT
TRBV4-1,-,TRBJ2-7,TRBD2,CASSLRTTSGGFKHPYEQYF,TGCGCCAGCAGCCTACGTACGACTAGCGGGGGCTTTAAGCACCCCTACGAGCAGTACTTC
TRBV27,-,TRBJ1-1,-,CASSLIPTTALNTEAFF,TGTGCCAGCAGTTTGATCCCTACGACAGCACTGAACACTGAAGCTTTCTTT
TRBV7-2,-,TRBJ2-3,-,CASSFGREASTDTQYF,TGTGCCAGCAGCTTTGGAAGGGAGGCGAGCACAGATACGCAGTATTTT
TRBV4-1,-,TRBJ1-2,TRBD1,CASSQDPTGLGGYTF,TGCGCCAGCAGCCAAGATCCGACAGGGTTGGGTGGCTACACCTTC
TRBV10-3,once,TRBJ1-3,-,CAMQGNTIYF,TGTGCCATGCAGGGTAACACCATATATTTT
TRBV6-1,-,TRBJ1-6,TRBD1,CASSEGTGAPNSPLHF,TGTGCCAGCAGTGAGGGGACAGGGGCCCCTAATTCACCCCTCCACTTT
TRBV23-1,-,TRBJ1-5,-,CASSQTTGDSNQPQHF,TGCGCCAGCAGTCAAACAACGGGGGATAGCAATCAGCCCCAGCATTTT
TRBV7-2,-,TRBJ2-7,-,CASSPVAGYEQYF,TGTGCCAGCAGCCCCGTGGCAGGGTACGAGCAGTACTTC
TRBV7-9,few,TRBJ2-3,-,CASSYVHGGGGNTQYF,TGTGCCAGCAGCTACGTGCATGGGGGTGGGGGGAATACGCAGTATTTT
TRBV27,few,TRBJ1-2,-,CASSLSFRGDYNYGYTF,TGTGCCAGCAGTTTATCTTTCAGGGGAGATTATAACTATGGCTACACCTTC
TRBV20-1,-,TRBJ1-2,-,CSARVGHGYTF,TGCAGTGCTAGAGTGGGCCACGGCTACACCTTC
TRBV5-4,few,TRBJ2-2,-,CASSLYGTEAGTGELFF,TGTGCCAGCAGCTTGTATGGGACAGAAGCGGGTACCGGGGAGCTGTTTTTT
TRBV7-4,-,TRBJ2-7,-,CASSRLLNGGFYEQYF,TGTGCCAGCAGCAGACTCCTTAATGGAGGGTTTTACGAGCAGTACTTC
TRBV27,few,TRBJ1-5,-,CASSLSLAANQPQHF,TGTGCCAGCAGTTTATCGTTGGCGGCAAATCAGCCCCAGCATTTT
TRBV27,-,TRBJ1-1,-,CASKYPLGQWGTEAFF,TGTGCCAGCAAATACCCCCTCGGACAGTGGGGGACTGAAGCTTTCTTT
TRBV6-1,-,TRBJ1-1,-,CASSQTTAMNTEAFF,TGTGCCAGCAGCCAAACGACAGCCATGAACACTGAAGCTTTCTTT